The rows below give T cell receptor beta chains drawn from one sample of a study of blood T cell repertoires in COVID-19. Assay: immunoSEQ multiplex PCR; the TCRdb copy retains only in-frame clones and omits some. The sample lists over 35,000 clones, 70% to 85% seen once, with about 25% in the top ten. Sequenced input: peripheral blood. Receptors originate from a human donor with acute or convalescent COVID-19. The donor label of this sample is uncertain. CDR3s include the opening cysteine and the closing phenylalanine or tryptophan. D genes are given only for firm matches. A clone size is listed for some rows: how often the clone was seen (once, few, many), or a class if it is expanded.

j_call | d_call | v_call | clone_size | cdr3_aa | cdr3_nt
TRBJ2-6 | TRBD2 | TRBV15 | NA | CATRSTRLAGSSGANVLTF | TGTGCCACCAGGTCTACCCGGCTAGCGGGATCATCTGGGGCCAACGTCCTGACTTTC
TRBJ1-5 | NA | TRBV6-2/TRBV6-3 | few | CASSYSFGTSLPAQHF | TGTGCCAGCAGTTACTCGTTCGGGACAAGCCTCCCAGCCCAGCATTTT
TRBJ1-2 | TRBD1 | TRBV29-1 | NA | CSADRVGYTF | TGCAGCGCCGACAGGGTCGGCTACACCTTC
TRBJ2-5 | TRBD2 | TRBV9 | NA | CASSVAAGAIQETQYF | TGTGCCAGCAGCGTAGCGGCGGGAGCGATCCAAGAGACCCAGTACTTC
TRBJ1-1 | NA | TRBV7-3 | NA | CASSSQVDTEAFF | TGTGCCAGCAGCTCCCAGGTAGACACTGAAGCTTTCTTT
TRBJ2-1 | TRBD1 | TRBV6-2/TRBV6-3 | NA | CASSYGDRGSYNEQFF | TGTGCCAGCAGTTACGGGGACAGGGGATCCTACAATGAGCAGTTCTTC
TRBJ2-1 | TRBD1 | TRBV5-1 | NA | CASSRTGALNEQFF | TGCGCCAGCAGCCGGACAGGGGCCCTCAATGAGCAGTTCTTC
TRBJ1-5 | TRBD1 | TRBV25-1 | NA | CASGGDRGNQPQHF | TGTGCCAGCGGCGGGGACAGGGGTAATCAGCCCCAGCATTTT
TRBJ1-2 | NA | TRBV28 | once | CASGQTNYGYTF | TGTGCCAGCGGGCAGACTAACTATGGCTACACCTTC
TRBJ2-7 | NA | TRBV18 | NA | CASSPEQTSYEQYF | TGTGCCAGCTCCCCGGAGCAGACGTCCTACGAGCAGTACTTC
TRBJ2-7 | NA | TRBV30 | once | CAWSVTGQRSYEQYF | TGTGCCTGGAGTGTAACAGGCCAAAGGTCCTACGAGCAGTACTTC
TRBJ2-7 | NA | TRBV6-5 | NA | CASLEVNEQYF | TGTGCCAGCCTGGAGGTCAACGAGCAGTACTTC
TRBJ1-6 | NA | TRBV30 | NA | CAWSRESSYNSPLHF | TGTGCCTGGAGTAGGGAGAGCTCCTATAATTCACCCCTCCACTTT
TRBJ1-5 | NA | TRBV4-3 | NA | CASSRLKRGRDQPQHF | TGCGCCAGCAGCCGCTTAAAAAGGGGCAGGGATCAGCCCCAGCATTTT
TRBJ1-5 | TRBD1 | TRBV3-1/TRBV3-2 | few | CASSQATGANQPQHF | TGTGCCAGCAGCCAAGCTACAGGGGCAAATCAGCCCCAGCATTTT
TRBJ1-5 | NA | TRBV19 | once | CASSTTGVDNQPQHF | TGTGCCAGCTCGACCACCGGGGTGGACAATCAGCCCCAGCATTTT
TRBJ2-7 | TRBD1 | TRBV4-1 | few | CASSQDNRGVEQYF | TGCGCCAGCAGCCAAGATAACAGGGGCGTCGAGCAGTACTTC
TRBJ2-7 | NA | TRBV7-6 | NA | CASSPLSAPIPYEQYF | TGTGCCAGCAGTCCTTTGAGCGCGCCTATCCCCTACGAGCAGTACTTC
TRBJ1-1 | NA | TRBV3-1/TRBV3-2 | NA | CASSQALSGRGTEAFF | TGTGCCAGCAGCCAAGCGCTGTCCGGGAGAGGCACTGAAGCTTTCTTT
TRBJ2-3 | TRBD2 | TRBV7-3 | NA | CASSLAGGSTDTQYF | TGTGCCAGCAGCCTAGCGGGGGGTAGCACAGATACGCAGTATTTT
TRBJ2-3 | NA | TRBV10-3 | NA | CAIRPWGGSTDTQYF | TGTGCCATCAGGCCGTGGGGAGGCAGCACAGATACGCAGTATTTT
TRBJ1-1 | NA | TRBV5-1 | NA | CASSLRGGTEAFF | TGCGCCAGCAGCTTGCGGGGTGGGACTGAAGCTTTCTTT
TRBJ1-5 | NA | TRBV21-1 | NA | CASSNRLQGMCNQPQHF | TGTGCCAGCAGCAACCGCCTACAGGGGATGTGCAATCAGCCCCAGCATTTT
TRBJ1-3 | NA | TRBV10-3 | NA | CAGGVGGSSGNTIYF | TGCGCGGGCGGGGTCGGAGGGTCCTCTGGAAACACCATATATTTT
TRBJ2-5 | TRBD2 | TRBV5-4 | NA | CASSLFSGTLQETQYF | TGTGCCAGCAGCTTATTCAGCGGGACGCTTCAAGAGACCCAGTACTTC
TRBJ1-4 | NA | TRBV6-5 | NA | CATRVRINEKLFF | TGTGCCACCCGGGTACGGATTAATGAAAAACTGTTTTTT
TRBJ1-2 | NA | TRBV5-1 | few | CASSLELGNYGYTF | TGCGCCAGCAGCTTGGAGCTCGGGAACTATGGCTACACCTTC
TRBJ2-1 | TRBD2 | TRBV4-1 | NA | CASSQEIRLAGPGGFF | TGCGCCAGCAGCCAAGAAATAAGACTAGCGGGCCCCGGGGGGTTCTTC
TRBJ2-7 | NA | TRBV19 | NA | CASSIRPEGLYEQYF | TGTGCCAGTAGTATTAGGCCGGAGGGACTCTACGAGCAGTACTTC
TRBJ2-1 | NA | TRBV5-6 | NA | CASSFERNEQFF | TGTGCCAGCAGCTTTGAGCGCAATGAGCAGTTCTTC
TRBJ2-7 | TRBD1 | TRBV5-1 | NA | CASSPASSDRGYEQYF | TGCGCCAGCAGCCCTGCGTCTTCCGACAGGGGCTACGAGCAGTACTTC
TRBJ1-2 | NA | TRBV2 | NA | CASRDIGRSYGYTF | TGTGCCAGCAGGGATATCGGGAGGAGCTATGGCTACACCTTC
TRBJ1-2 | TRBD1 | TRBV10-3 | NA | CAISVGDRGPYGYTF | TGTGCCATCAGTGTGGGGGACAGGGGGCCTTATGGCTACACCTTC
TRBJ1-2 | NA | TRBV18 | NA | CASSPNGQGGYGYTF | TGTGCCAGCTCACCAAATGGGCAGGGAGGCTATGGCTACACCTTC
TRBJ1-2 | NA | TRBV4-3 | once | CASSQDAGRNYGYTF | TGCGCCAGCAGCCAAGATGCAGGCAGGAACTATGGCTACACCTTC
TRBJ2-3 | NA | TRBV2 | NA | CASSYRDRGDTQYF | TGTGCCAGCAGCTACAGGGATAGGGGAGATACGCAGTATTTT
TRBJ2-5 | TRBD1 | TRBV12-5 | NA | CASGSGTGGEETQYF | TGTGCTAGTGGTTCCGGGACAGGGGGCGAAGAGACCCAGTACTTC
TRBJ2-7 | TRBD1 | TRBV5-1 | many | CASSLLGQGAHEQYF | TGCGCCAGCAGCCTCCTAGGACAGGGGGCCCACGAGCAGTACTTC
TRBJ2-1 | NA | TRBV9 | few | CASSGGLRGEQFF | TGTGCCAGCAGCGGGGGACTCCGCGGTGAGCAGTTCTTC
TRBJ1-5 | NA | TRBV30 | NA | CAWSVVRGQPQHF | TGTGCCTGGAGTGTGGTTAGGGGCCAGCCCCAGCATTTT
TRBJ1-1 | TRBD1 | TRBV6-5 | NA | CASSPWQGADTEAFF | TGTGCCAGCAGTCCGTGGCAGGGGGCGGACACTGAAGCTTTCTTT
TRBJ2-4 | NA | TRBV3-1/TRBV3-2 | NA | CASSLTRERNRDVKNIQYF | TGTGCCAGCAGCCTTACACGGGAGAGAAATAGGGACGTGAAAAACATTCAGTACTTC
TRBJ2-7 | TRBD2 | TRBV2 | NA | CASRGGAYEQYF | TGTGCCAGCAGGGGAGGGGCTTACGAGCAGTACTTC
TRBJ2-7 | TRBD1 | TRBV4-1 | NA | CASSIRDRGTYEQYF | TGCGCCAGCAGCATCCGCGACAGGGGCACCTACGAGCAGTACTTC